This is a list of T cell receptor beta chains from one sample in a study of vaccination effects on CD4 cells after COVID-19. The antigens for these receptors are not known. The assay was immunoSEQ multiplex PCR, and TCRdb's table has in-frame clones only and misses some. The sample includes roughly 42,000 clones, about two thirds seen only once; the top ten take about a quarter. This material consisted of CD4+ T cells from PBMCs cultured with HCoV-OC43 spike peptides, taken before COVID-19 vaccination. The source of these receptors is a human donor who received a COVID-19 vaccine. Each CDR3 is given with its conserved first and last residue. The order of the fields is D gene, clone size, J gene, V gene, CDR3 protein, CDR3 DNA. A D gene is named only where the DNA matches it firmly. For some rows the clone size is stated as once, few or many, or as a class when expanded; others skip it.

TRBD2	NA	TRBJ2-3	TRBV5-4	CASRLAGGPDTQYF	TGTGCCAGCAGGCTAGCGGGAGGGCCAGATACGCAGTATTTT
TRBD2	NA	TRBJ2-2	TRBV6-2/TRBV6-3	CASSLSGVGELFF	TGTGCCAGCAGCCTTAGCGGGGTCGGGGAGCTGTTTTTT
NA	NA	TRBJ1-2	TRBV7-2	CASSLDGANSNYGYTF	TGTGCCAGCAGCCTCGATGGGGCGAACTCTAACTATGGCTACACCTTC
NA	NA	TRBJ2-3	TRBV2	CASGSGTDTQYF	TGTGCCAGCGGGAGTGGGACAGATACGCAGTATTTT
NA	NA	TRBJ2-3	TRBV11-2	CASSPTRTARTDTQYF	TGTGCCAGCAGCCCAACCCGGACCGCCCGGACAGATACGCAGTATTTT
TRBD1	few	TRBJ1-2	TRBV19	CASSIGQGEVYGYTF	TGTGCCAGTAGTATCGGACAGGGGGAAGTCTATGGCTACACCTTC
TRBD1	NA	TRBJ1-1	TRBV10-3	CAIRTGGREAEAFF	TGTGCCATCAGGACAGGGGGCAGGGAAGCTGAAGCTTTCTTT
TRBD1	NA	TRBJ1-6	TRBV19	CASSNRGDNSPLHF	TGTGCCAGTAGTAACAGGGGTGACAATTCACCCCTCCACTTT
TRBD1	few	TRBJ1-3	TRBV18	CASSLQGSGNTIYF	TGTGCCAGCTCACTACAGGGGTCCGGAAACACCATATATTTT
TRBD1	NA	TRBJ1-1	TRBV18	CASSPLSRGLGGTEAFF	TGTGCCAGCTCACCACTAAGTAGGGGGCTAGGGGGCACTGAAGCTTTCTTT
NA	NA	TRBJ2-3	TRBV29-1	CSVDGGTLDTQYF	TGCAGCGTTGACGGGGGTACGCTAGATACGCAGTATTTT
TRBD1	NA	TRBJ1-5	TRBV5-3	CARSPWTGRYFYSNQPQHF	TGTGCCAGAAGCCCCTGGACAGGCCGCTATTTTTATAGCAATCAGCCCCAGCATTTT
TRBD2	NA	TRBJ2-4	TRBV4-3	CASSQGLAGGVTKNIQYF	TGCGCCAGCAGCCAAGGACTAGCGGGAGGAGTGACCAAAAACATTCAGTACTTC
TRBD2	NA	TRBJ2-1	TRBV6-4	CASSALAGPYNEQFF	TGTGCCAGCAGTGCACTAGCGGGACCCTACAATGAGCAGTTCTTC
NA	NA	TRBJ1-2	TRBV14	CASSQGQNYGYTF	TGTGCCAGCAGCCAAGGCCAAAACTATGGCTACACCTTC
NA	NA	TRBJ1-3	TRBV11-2	CASSLQGNTIYF	TGTGCCAGCAGCTTACAGGGAAACACCATATATTTT
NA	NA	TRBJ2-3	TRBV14	CASSQGLVTDTQYF	TGTGCCAGCAGCCAGGGACTGGTGACAGATACGCAGTATTTT
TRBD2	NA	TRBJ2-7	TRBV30	CAWSTKLAGGYEQYF	TGTGCCTGGAGTACCAAACTAGCGGGAGGCTACGAGCAGTACTTC
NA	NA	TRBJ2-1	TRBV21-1	CASSAPVGSSYNEQFF	TGTGCCAGCAGCGCCCCGGTGGGGAGCTCCTACAATGAGCAGTTCTTC
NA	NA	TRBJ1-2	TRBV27	CASSFTQAQGYTF	TGTGCCAGCAGTTTCACGCAGGCACAAGGCTACACCTTC
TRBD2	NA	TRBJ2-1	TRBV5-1	CASSLDASGGSNEQFF	TGCGCCAGCAGCTTGGACGCTAGCGGGGGATCCAATGAGCAGTTCTTC
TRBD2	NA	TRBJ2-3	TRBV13	CASSLGGGGARGTQYF	TGTGCCAGCAGCTTAGGTGGCGGGGGGGCCAGAGGTACGCAGTATTTT
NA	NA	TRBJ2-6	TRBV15	CATSRDGLAGANVLTF	TGTGCCACCAGCAGAGATGGATTGGCTGGGGCCAACGTCCTGACTTTC
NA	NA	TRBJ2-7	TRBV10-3	CATGPKGYEQYF	TGTGCCACCGGTCCTAAAGGGTACGAGCAGTACTTC
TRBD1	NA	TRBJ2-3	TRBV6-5	CASSLDRGAGDTQYF	TGTGCCAGCAGTCTGGACAGGGGGGCAGGAGATACGCAGTATTTT
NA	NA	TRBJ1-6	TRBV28	CASSTLTGDNSPLHF	TGTGCCAGCAGCACCCTAACAGGCGATAATTCACCCCTCCACTTT
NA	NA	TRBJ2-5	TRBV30	CAWSVTRETQYF	TGTGCCTGGAGTGTCACCCGTGAGACCCAGTACTTC
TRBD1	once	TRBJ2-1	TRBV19	CASSIEGQGGYNEQFF	TGTGCCAGTAGTATAGAGGGACAGGGAGGATACAATGAGCAGTTCTTC
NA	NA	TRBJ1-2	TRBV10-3	CAISERGRVDGYTF	TGTGCCATCAGTGAGAGAGGGCGGGTAGATGGCTACACCTTC
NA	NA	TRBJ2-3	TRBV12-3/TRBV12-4	CASSSGITDTQYF	TGTGCCAGCAGTTCGGGAATCACAGATACGCAGTATTTT
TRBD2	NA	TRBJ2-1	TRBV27	CASSPPLWTSGRGLEQFF	TGTGCCAGCAGTCCACCCCTTTGGACTAGCGGGAGGGGTTTGGAGCAGTTCTTC
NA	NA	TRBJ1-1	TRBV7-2	CASSLAPQGLNTEAFF	TGTGCCAGCAGCTTAGCGCCTCAGGGGTTGAACACTGAAGCTTTCTTT
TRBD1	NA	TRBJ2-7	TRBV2	CASSDLWTGLYEQYF	TGTGCCAGCAGTGACCTCTGGACAGGGCTCTACGAGCAGTACTTC
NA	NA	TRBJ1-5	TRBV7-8	CASSSQGVGQPQHF	TGTGCCAGCAGTTCCCAAGGGGTGGGTCAGCCCCAGCATTTT
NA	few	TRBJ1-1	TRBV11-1	CASSQPGGLTEAFF	TGTGCCAGCAGCCAACCTGGGGGTCTCACTGAAGCTTTCTTT
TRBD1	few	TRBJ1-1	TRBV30	CAWSPTDRGDTEAFF	TGTGCCTGGAGTCCCACGGACAGGGGGGACACTGAAGCTTTCTTT
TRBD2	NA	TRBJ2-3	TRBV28	CASSRWTSGSTDTQYF	TGTGCCAGCAGTCGATGGACTAGCGGGAGCACAGATACGCAGTATTTT
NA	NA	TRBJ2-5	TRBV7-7	CASSSSWGDQETQYF	TGTGCTAGCAGCTCCTCATGGGGGGACCAAGAGACCCAGTACTTC
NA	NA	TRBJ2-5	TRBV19	CASSRTLTSEYGQYF	TGTGCCAGTAGCCGCACCCTCACCTCCGAGTATGGCCAGTACTTC
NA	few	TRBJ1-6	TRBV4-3	CASSQDRSNSPLHF	TGCGCCAGCAGCCAAGATCGGAGTAATTCACCCCTCCACTTT
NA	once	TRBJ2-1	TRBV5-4	CASSLVDRRNEQFF	TGTGCCAGCAGCCTAGTGGACAGACGCAATGAGCAGTTCTTC
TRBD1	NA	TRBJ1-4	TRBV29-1	CSVVVSLGQEAGKLFF	TGCAGCGTTGTGGTAAGCCTAGGACAGGAGGCCGGAAAACTGTTTTTT
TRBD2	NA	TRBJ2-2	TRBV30	CAWRGGGNTGELFF	TGTGCCTGGAGGGGCGGGGGGAACACCGGGGAGCTGTTTTTT
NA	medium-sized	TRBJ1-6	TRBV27	CASSFNSPNSPLHF	TGTGCCAGCAGTTTTAACAGCCCCAATTCACCCCTCCACTTT
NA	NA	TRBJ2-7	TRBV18	CASSPGPSAAEQYF	TGTGCCAGCTCACCGGGTCCCTCAGCGGCGGAGCAGTACTTC
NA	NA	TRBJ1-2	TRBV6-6	CASSYSRGGLYGYTF	TGTGCCAGCAGTTACTCGAGGGGGGGGCTCTATGGCTACACCTTC
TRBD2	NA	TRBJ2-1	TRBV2	CASSPLAGGNLYNEQFF	TGTGCCAGCAGCCCCCTGGCGGGAGGCAACTTATACAATGAGCAGTTCTTC
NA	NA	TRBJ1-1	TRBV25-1	CASSDPWNTEAFF	TGTGCCAGCAGTGACCCGTGGAACACTGAAGCTTTCTTT
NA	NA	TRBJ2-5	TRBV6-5	CASSYSFGSETQYF	TGTGCCAGCAGTTACTCGTTCGGATCAGAGACCCAGTACTTC